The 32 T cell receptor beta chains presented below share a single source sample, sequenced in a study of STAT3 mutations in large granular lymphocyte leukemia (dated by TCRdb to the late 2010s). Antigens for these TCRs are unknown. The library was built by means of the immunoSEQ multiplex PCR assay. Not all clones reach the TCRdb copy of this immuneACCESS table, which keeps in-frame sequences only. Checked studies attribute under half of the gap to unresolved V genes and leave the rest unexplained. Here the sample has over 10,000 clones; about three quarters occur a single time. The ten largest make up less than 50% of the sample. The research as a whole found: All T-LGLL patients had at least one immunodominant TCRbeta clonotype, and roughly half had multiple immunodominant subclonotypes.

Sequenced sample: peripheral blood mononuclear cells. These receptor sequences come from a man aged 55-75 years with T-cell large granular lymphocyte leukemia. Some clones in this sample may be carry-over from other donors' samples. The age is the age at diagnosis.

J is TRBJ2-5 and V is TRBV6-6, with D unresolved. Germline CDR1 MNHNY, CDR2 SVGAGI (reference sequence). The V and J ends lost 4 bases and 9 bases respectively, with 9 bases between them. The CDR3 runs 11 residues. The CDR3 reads CASSLTSPQYF. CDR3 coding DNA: TGTGCCAGCAGTTTGACGTCCCCCCAGTACTTC.

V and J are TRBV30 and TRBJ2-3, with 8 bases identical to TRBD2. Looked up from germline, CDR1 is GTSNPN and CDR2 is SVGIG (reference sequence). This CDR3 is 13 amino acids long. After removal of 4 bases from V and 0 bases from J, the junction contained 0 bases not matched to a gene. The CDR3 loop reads CAWTSGSTDTQYF. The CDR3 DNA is TGTGCCTGGACTAGCGGGAGCACAGATACGCAGTATTTT.

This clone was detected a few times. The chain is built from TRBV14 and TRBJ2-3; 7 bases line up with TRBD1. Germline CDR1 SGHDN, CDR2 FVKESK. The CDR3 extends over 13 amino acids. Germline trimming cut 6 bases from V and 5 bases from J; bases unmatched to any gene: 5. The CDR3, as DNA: TGTGCCAGCAGTTTGGACAGGAAAGATACGCAGTATTTT. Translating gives CASSLDRKDTQYF.

CDR3 residues: CAWSVPGDRGPYGYTF. The CDR3 DNA sequence: TGTGCCTGGAGTGTACCGGGGGACAGGGGGCCCTATGGCTACACCTTC. The gene calls are TRBV30 and TRBJ1-2; 12 bases line up with TRBD1. This CDR3 has 16 residues. J was trimmed by 4 bases and V by 0 bases; bases with no gene match: 6. Germline CDR1 reads GTSNPN; CDR2 reads SVGIG (reference sequence).

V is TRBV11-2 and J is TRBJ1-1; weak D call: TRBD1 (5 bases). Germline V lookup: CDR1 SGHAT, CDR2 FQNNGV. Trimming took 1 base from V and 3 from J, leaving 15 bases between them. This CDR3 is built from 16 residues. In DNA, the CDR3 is TGTGCCAGCAGCTTAGTGTTCGGGCAGGGTTACACTGAAGCTTTCTTT. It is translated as CASSLVFGQGYTEAFF.

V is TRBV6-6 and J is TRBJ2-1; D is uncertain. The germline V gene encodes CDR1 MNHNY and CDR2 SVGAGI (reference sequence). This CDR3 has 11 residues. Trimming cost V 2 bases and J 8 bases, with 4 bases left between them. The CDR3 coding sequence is TGTGCCAGCAGTTACGTGGATGAGCAGTTCTTC. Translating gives CASSYVDEQFF.

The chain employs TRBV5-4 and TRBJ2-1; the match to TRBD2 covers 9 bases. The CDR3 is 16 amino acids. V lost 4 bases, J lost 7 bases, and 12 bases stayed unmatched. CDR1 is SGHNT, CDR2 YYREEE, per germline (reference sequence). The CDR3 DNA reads TGTGCCAGCAGCCCCCGTAGCGGGAGCTTCATGAATGAGCAGTTCTTC. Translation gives CASSPRSGSFMNEQFF.

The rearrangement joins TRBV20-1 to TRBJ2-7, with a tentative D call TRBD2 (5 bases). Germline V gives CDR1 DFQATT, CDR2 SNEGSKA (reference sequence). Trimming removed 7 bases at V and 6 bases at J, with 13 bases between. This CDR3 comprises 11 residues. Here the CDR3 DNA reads TGCAGTGTGGTATTGGCGGGCGAGCAGTACTTC. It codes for CSVVLAGEQYF.

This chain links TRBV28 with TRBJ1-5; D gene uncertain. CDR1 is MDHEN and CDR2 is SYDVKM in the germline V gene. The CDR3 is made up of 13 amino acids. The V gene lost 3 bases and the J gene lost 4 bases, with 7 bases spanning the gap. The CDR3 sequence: CASSFRRNQPQHF. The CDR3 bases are TGTGCCAGCAGTTTTCGGAGAAATCAGCCCCAGCATTTT.

The CDR3 DNA is TGTGCCAGCAGGACCAGGGGGCACGCAGATACGCAGTATTTT. It encodes CASRTRGHADTQYF. The chain is built from TRBV2 and TRBJ2-3; 8 bases match TRBD1. The germline V gene encodes CDR1 SNHLY and CDR2 FYNNEI. CDR3 size: 14 residues. Trimming removed 6 bases from V and 4 bases from J; junction bases left unmatched: 6.

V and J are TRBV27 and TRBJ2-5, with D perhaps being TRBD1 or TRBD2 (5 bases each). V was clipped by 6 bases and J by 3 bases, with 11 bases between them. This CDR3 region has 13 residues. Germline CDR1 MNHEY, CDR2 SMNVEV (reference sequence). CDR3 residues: CASRVGTEETQYF. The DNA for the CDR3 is TGTGCCAGCAGAGTCGGGACGGAAGAGACCCAGTACTTC.

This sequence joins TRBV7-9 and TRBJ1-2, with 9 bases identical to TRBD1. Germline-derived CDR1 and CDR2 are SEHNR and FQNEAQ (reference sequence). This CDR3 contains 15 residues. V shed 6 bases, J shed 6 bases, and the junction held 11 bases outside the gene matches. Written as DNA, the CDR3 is TGTGCCAGCAGTTATCGCGACAGGGGGATGGATGGCTACACCTTC. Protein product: CASSYRDRGMDGYTF. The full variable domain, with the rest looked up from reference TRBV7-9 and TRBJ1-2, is DTGVSQNPRHKITKRGQNVTFRCDPISEHNRLYWYRQTLGQGPEFLTYFQNEAQLEKSRLLSDRFSAERPKGSFSTLEIQRTEQGDSAMYLCASSYRDRGMDGYTFGSGTRLTVV.

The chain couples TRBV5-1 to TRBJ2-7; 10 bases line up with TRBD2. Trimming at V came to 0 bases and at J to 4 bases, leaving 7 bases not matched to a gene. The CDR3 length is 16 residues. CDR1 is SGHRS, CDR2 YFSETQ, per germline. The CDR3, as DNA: TGCGCCAGCAGCTTGGGAGGAACTAGCGGGATGTACGAGCAGTACTTC. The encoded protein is CASSLGGTSGMYEQYF.

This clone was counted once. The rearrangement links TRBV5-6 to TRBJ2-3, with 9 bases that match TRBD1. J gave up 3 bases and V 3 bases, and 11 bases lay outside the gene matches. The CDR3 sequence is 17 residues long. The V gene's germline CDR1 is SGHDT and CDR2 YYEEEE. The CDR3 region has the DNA TGTGCCAGCAGCTCAAATCCGGGACAGGGATTGACAGATACGCAGTATTTT. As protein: CASSSNPGQGLTDTQYF.

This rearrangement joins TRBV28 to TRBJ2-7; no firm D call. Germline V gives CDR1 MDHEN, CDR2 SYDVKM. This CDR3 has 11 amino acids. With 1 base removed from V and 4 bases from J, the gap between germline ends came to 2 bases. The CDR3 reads CASSLLYEQYF. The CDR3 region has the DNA TGTGCCAGCAGTTTATTATACGAGCAGTACTTC.

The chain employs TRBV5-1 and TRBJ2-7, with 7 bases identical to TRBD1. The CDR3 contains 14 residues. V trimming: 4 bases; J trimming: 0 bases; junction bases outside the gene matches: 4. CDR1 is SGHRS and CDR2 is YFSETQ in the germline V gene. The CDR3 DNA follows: TGCGCCAGCAGCACCAACAGGGGCTCCTACGAGCAGTACTTC. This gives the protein CASSTNRGSYEQYF.

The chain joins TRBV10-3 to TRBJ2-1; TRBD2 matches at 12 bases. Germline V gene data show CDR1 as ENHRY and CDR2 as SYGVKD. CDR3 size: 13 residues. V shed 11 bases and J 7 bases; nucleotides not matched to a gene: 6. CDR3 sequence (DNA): TGTGCCGTACTAGCGGGAGGTGGAAATGAGCAGTTCTTC. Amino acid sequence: CAVLAGGGNEQFF.

CDR3 bases: TGCGCCAGCAGTGACGTACAGGGATTTTCCCCACAAGCTTTCTTT. Translation: CASSDVQGFSPQAFF. The genes are TRBV10-2 and TRBJ1-1, with a possible D match to TRBD1 (6 bases). From germline, CDR1 is WSHSY and CDR2 SAAADI. V was cut by 3 bases and J by 9 bases, with 20 bases left in between. This CDR3 is 15 amino acids long.

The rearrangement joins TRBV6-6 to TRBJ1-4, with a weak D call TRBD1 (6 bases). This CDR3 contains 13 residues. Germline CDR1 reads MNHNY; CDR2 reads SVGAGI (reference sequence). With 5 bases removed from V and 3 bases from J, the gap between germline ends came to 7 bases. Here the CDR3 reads CASSNRANEKLFF. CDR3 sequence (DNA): TGTGCCAGCAGTAACAGGGCTAATGAAAAACTGTTTTTT.

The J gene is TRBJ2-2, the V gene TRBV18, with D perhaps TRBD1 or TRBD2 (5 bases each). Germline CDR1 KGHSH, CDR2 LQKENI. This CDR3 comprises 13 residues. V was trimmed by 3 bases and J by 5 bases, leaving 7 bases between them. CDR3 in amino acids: CASSPGRTGELFF. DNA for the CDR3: TGTGCCAGCTCACCGGGACGTACCGGGGAGCTGTTTTTT.

CDR3: CASSLTYEQYF. The CDR3 DNA is TGTGCCAGCAGCTTAACCTACGAGCAGTACTTC. This chain connects TRBV7-2 to TRBJ2-7; D gene ambiguous. Germline loops: CDR1 SGHTA, CDR2 FQGNSA. V was shortened by 2 bases and J by 2 bases, with 1 base between the two germline ends. The CDR3 consists of 11 residues.

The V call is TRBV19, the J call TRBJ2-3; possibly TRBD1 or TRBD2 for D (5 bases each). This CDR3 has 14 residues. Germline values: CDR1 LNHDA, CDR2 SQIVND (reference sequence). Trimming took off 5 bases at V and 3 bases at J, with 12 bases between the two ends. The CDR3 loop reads CASSLGTFTDTQYF. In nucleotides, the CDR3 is TGTGCCAGTAGTCTTGGGACGTTTACAGATACGCAGTATTTT.

CDR3 amino acids: CASSLGPDDSNQPQHF. The CDR3 nucleotides are TGCGCCAGCAGCTTGGGCCCAGACGATAGCAATCAGCCCCAGCATTTT. The chain has TRBV5-1 and TRBJ1-5; no reliable D call. The CDR3 is made up of 16 amino acids. Trimming took 0 bases from V and 0 from J, leaving 10 bases between them. The germline gives CDR1 SGHRS, CDR2 YFSETQ.

CDR3 in amino acids: CASSQVPGQGDNEQFF. CDR3 coding DNA: TGTGCCAGCAGCCAGGTGCCGGGACAGGGGGACAATGAGCAGTTCTTC. This chain links TRBV7-9 with TRBJ2-1; TRBD1 matches 11 bases. This CDR3 has 16 residues. Germline V lookup: CDR1 SEHNR, CDR2 FQNEAQ (reference sequence). Losses at the gene ends were 5 bases for V and 5 bases for J; bases not matched to a gene: 8.

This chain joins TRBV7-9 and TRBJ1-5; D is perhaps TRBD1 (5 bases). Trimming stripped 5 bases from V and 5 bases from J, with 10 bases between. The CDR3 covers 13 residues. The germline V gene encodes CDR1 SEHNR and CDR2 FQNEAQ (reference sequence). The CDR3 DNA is TGTGCCAGCAGCCAAGAAGGGGATCAGCCCCAGCATTTT. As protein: CASSQEGDQPQHF. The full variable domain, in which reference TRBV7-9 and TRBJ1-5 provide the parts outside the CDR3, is DTGVSQNPRHKITKRGQNVTFRCDPISEHNRLYWYRQTLGQGPEFLTYFQNEAQLEKSRLLSDRFSAERPKGSFSTLEIQRTEQGDSAMYLCASSQEGDQPQHFGDGTRLSIL.

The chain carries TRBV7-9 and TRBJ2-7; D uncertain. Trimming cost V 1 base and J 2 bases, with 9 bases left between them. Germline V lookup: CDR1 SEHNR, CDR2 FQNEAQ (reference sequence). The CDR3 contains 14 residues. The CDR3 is CASSLDLDPYEQYF. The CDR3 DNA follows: TGTGCCAGCAGCTTAGACCTAGATCCCTACGAGCAGTACTTC. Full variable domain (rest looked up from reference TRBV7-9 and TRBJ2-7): DTGVSQNPRHKITKRGQNVTFRCDPISEHNRLYWYRQTLGQGPEFLTYFQNEAQLEKSRLLSDRFSAERPKGSFSTLEIQRTEQGDSAMYLCASSLDLDPYEQYFGPGTRLTVT.

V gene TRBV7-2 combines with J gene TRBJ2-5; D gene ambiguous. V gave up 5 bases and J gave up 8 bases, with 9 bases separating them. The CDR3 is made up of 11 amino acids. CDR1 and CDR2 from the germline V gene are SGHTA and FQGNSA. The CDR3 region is CASSLTPTQYF. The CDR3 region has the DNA TGTGCCAGCAGCCTGACTCCAACCCAGTACTTC.

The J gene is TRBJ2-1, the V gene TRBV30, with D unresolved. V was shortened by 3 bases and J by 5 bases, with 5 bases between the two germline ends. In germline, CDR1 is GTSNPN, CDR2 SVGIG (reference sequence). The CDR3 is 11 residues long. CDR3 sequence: CAWRGHNEQFF. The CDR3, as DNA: TGTGCCTGGAGAGGCCACAATGAGCAGTTCTTC. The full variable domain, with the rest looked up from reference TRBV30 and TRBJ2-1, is SQTIHQWPATLVQPVGSPLSLECTVEGTSNPNLYWYRQAAGRGLQLLFYSVGIGQISSEVPQNLSASRPQDRQFILSSKKLLLSDSGFYLCAWRGHNEQFFGPGTRLTVL.

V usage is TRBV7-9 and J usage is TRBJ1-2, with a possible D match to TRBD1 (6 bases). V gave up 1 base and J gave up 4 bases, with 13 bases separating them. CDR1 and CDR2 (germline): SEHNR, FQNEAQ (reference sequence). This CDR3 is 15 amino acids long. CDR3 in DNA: TGTGCCAGCAGCTTAGTTCTAGGGGGGGTCTATGGCTACACCTTC. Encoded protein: CASSLVLGGVYGYTF.

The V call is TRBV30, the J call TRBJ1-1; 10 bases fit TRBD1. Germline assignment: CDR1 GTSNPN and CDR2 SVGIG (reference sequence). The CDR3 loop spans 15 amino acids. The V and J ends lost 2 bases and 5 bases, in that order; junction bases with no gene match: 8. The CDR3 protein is CAWSKVRTGGTEAFF. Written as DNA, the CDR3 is TGTGCCTGGAGTAAGGTCCGGACAGGGGGGACTGAAGCTTTCTTT.

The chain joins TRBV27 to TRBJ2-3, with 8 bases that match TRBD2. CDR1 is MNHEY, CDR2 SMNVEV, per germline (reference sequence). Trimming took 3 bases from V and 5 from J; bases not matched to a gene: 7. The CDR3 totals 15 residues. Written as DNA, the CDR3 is TGTGCCAGCAGTTTGCTAGCGGGTTCGGGAGATACGCAGTATTTT. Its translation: CASSLLAGSGDTQYF.

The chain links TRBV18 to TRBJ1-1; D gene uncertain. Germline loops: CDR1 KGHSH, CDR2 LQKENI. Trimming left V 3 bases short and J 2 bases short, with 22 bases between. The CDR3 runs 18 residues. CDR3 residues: CASSPSGSKTFRNTEAFF. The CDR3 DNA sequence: TGTGCCAGCTCACCGTCGGGCAGCAAGACCTTTCGAAACACTGAAGCTTTCTTT.